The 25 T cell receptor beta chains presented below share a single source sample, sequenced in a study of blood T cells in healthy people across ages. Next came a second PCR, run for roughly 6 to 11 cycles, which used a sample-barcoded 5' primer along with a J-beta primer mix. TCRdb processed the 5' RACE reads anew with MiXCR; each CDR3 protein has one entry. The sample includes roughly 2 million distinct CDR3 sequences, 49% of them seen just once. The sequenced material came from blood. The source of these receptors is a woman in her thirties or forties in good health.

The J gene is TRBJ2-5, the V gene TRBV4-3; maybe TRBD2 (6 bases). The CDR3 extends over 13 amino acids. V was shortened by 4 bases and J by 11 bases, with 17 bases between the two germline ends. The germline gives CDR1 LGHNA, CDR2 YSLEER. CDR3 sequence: CASSPEVRSGQYF. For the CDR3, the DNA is TGCGCCAGCAGCCCGGAGGTTAGAAGCGGGCAGTACTTC.

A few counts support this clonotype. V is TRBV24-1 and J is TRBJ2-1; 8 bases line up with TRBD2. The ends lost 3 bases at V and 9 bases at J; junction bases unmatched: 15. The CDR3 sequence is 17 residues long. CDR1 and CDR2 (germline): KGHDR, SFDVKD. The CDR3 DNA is TGTGCCACCAGTGATCCCCGGGAAGCGGGGGTCCTGGGTGAGCAGTTCTTC. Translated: CATSDPREAGVLGEQFF.

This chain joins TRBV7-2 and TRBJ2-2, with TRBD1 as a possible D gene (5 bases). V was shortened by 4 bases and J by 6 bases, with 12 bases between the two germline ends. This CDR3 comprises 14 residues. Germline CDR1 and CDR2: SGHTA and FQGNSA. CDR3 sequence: CASSSRRDSGELFF. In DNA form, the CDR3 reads TGTGCCAGCAGCTCCCGCAGGGATTCCGGGGAGCTGTTTTTT.

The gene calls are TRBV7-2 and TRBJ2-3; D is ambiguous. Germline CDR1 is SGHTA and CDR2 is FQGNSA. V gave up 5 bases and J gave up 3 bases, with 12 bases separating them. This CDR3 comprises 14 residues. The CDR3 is CASSTYKTTDTQYF. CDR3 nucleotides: TGTGCCAGCAGCACATACAAGACAACAGATACGCAGTATTTT.

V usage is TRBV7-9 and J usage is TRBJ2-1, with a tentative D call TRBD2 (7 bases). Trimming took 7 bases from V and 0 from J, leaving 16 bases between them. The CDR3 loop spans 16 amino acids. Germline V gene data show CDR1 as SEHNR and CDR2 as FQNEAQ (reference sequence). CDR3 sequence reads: CASIFGGASSYNEQFF. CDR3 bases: TGTGCCAGCATCTTTGGGGGGGCTAGCTCCTACAATGAGCAGTTCTTC. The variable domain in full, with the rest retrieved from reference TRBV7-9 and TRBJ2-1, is DTGVSQNPRHKITKRGQNVTFRCDPISEHNRLYWYRQTLGQGPEFLTYFQNEAQLEKSRLLSDRFSAERPKGSFSTLEIQRTEQGDSAMYLCASIFGGASSYNEQFFGPGTRLTVL.

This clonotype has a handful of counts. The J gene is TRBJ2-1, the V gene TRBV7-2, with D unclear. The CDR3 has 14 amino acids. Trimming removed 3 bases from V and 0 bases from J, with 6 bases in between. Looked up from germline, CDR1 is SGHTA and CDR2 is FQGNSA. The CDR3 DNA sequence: TGTGCCAGCAGCTTTCTGGACTCCTACAATGAGCAGTTCTTC. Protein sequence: CASSFLDSYNEQFF.

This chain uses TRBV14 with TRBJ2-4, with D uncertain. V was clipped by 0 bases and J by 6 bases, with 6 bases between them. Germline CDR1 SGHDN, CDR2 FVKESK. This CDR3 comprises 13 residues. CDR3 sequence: CASSQDPGNIQYF. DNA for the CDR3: TGTGCCAGCAGCCAAGATCCAGGAAACATTCAGTACTTC.

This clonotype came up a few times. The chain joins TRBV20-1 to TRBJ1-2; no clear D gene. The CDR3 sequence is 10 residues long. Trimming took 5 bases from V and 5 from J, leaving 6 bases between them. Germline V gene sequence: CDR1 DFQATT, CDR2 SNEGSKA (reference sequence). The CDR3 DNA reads TGCAGTGCTGGACTTTATGGCTACACCTTC. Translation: CSAGLYGYTF.

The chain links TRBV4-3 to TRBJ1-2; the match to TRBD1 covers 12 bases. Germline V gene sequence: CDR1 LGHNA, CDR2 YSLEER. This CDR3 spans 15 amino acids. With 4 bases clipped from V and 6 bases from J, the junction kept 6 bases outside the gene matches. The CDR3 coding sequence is TGCGCCAGCAGCCCTGGGACAGGGGGCAACCATGGCTACACCTTC. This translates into CASSPGTGGNHGYTF.

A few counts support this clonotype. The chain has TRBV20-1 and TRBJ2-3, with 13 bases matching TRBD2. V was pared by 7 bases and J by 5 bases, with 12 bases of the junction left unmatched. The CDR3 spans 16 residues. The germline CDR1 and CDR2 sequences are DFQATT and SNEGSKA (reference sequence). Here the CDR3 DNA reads TGCAGTGTCCCCGGACTAGCGGGGGTGAAAAGAGATACGCAGTATTTT. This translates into CSVPGLAGVKRDTQYF.

As DNA, the CDR3 is TGTGCCAGCAGCCCCCCCGGGGGGACGAGGGACATTCAGTACTTC. Amino acids: CASSPPGGTRDIQYF. J is TRBJ2-4 and V is TRBV7-9, with 7 nucleotides matching TRBD2. V shed 5 bases and J 8 bases; nucleotides not matched to a gene: 12. The CDR3 consists of 15 residues. In germline, CDR1 is SEHNR, CDR2 FQNEAQ (reference sequence).

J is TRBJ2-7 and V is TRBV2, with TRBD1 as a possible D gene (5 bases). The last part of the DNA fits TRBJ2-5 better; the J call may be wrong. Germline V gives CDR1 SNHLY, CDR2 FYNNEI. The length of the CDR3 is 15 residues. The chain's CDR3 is CASSEVGRVGETQYF. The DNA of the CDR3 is TGTGCCAGCAGTGAAGTGGGCAGGGTAGGAGAGACCCAGTACTTC.

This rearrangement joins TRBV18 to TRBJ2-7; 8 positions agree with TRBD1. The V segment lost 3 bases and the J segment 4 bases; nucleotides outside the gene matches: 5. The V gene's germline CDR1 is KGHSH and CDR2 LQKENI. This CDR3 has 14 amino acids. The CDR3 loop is CASSPGQEKYEQYF. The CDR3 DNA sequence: TGTGCCAGCTCACCGGGACAGGAAAAATACGAGCAGTACTTC.

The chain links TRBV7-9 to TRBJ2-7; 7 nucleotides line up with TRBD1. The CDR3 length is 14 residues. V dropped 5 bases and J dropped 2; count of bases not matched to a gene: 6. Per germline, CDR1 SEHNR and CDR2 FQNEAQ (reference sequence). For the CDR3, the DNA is TGTGCCAGCAGCCAGACAGGGCCCACCTACGAGCAGTACTTC. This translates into CASSQTGPTYEQYF.

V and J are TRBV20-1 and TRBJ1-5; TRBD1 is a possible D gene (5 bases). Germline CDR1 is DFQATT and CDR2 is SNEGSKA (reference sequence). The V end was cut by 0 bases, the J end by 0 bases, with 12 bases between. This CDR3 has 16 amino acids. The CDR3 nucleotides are TGCAGTGCTAGAGATGGGGGGGGGTTTAGCAATCAGCCCCAGCATTTT. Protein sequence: CSARDGGGFSNQPQHF.

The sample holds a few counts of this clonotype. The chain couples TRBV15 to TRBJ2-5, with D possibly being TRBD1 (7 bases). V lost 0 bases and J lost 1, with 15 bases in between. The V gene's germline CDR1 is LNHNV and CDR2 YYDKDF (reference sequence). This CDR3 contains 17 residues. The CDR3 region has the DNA TGTGCCACCAGCAGAGATGGAGGGGGCAGTGGCCAAGAGACCCAGTACTTC. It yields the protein CATSRDGGGSGQETQYF.

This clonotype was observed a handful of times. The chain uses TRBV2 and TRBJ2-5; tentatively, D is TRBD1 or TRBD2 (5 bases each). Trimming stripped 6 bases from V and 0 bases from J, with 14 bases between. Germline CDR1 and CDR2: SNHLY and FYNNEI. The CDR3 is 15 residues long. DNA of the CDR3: TGTGCCAGCAGCTGGGACGAGCAATACCAAGAGACCCAGTACTTC. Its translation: CASSWDEQYQETQYF.

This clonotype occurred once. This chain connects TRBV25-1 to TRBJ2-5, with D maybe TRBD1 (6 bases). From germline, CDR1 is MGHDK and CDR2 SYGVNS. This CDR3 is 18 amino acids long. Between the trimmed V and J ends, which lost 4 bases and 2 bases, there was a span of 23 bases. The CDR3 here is CASSAPLSMTGRQETQYF. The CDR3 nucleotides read TGTGCCAGCAGTGCCCCCCTTTCCATGACAGGCAGACAAGAGACCCAGTACTTC.

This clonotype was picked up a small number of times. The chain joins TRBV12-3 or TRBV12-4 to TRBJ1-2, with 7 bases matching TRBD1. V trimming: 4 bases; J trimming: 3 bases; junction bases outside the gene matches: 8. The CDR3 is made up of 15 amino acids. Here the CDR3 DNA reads TGTGCCAGCAGTTCTCGACAGGGAAGGGACTATGGCTACACCTTC. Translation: CASSSRQGRDYGYTF.

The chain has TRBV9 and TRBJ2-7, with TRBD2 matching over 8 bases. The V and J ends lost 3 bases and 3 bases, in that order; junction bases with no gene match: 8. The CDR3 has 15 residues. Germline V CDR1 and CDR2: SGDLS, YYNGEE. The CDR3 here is CASSEAGAPDYEQYF. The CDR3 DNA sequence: TGTGCCAGCAGCGAAGCGGGGGCCCCAGACTACGAGCAGTACTTC.

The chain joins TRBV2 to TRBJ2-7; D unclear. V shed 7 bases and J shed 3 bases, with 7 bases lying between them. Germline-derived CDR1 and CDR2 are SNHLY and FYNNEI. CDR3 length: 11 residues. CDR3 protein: CASTVRYEQYF. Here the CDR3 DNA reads TGTGCCAGCACAGTCCGCTACGAGCAGTACTTC.

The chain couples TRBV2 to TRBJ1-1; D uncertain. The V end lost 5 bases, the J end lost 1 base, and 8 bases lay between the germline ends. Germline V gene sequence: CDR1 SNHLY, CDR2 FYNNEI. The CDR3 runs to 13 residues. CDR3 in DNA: TGTGCCAGCAGTATGGACCGGAACACTGAAGCTTTCTTT. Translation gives CASSMDRNTEAFF.

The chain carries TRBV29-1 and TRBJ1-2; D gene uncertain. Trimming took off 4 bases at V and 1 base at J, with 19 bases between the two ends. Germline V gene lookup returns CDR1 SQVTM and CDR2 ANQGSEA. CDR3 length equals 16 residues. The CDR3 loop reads CSVGSRLSHFNYGYTF. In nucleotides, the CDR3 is TGCAGCGTTGGATCCAGGCTTTCGCACTTTAACTATGGCTACACCTTC. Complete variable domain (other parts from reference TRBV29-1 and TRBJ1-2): SAVISQKPSRDICQRGTSLTIQCQVDSQVTMMFWYRQQPGQSLTLIATANQGSEATYESGFVIDKFPISRPNLTFSTLTVSNMSPEDSSIYLCSVGSRLSHFNYGYTFGSGTRLTVV.

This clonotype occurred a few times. CDR3 in DNA: TGTGCCAGCAGCTTCGGACTAGCGGGCCTGACGGAGACCCAGTACTTC. It yields the protein CASSFGLAGLTETQYF. This chain connects TRBV11-2 to TRBJ2-5; 11 nucleotides agree with TRBD2. This CDR3 is built from 16 residues. Looked up from germline, CDR1 is SGHAT and CDR2 is FQNNGV. J lost 5 bases, V lost 3 bases, and 8 bases had no gene match.

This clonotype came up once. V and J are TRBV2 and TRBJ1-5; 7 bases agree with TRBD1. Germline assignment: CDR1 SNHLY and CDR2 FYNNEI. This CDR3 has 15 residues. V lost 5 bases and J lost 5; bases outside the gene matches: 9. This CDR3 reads CASSHPGQLHQPQHF. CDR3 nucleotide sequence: TGTGCCAGCAGTCACCCGGGACAGCTACATCAGCCCCAGCATTTT.